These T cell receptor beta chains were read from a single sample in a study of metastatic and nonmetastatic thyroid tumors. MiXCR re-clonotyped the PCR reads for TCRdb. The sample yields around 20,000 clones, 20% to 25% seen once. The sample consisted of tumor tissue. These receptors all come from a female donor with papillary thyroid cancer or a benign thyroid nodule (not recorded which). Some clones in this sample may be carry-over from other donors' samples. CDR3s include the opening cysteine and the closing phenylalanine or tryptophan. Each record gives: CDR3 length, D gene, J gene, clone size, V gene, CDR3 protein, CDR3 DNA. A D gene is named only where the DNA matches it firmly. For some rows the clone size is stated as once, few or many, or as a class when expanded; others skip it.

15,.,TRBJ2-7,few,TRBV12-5,CASGSGHQASYEQYF,TGTGCTAGTGGCTCGGGACACCAGGCCTCCTACGAGCAGTACTTC
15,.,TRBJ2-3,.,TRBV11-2,CASSLISSDPDTQYF,TGTGCCAGCAGCTTAATATCTAGCGATCCAGATACGCAGTATTTT
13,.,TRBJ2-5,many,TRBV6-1,CASSEAVLGTQYF,TGTGCCAGCAGTGAAGCGGTACTAGGGACCCAGTACTTC
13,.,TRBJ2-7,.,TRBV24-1,CATSGSPSYEQYF,TGTGCCACCAGTGGGTCGCCATCCTACGAGCAGTACTTC
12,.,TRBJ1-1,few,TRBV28,CASIKWNTEAFF,TGTGCCAGCATTAAGTGGAACACTGAAGCTTTCTTT
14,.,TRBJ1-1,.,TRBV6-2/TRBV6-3,CASSYERMNTEAFF,TGTGCCAGCAGTTACGAGCGGATGAACACTGAAGCTTTCTTT
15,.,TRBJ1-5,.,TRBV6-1,CASIPSGVGNHPQHF,TGTGCTAGCATACCGTCGGGTGTGGGCAATCATCCCCAGCATTTT
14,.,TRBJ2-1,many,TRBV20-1,CSASLRSPLNEQFF,TGCAGTGCTAGTCTCAGAAGTCCCCTCAATGAGCAGTTCTTC
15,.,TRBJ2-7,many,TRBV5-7,CASSPSPGTLYEQYF,TGTGCCAGCAGCCCATCTCCCGGGACACTCTACGAGCAGTACTTC
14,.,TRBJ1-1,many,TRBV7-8,CASSLVNSALEAFF,TGTGCCAGCAGCTTAGTAAATTCGGCCCTAGAAGCTTTCTTT
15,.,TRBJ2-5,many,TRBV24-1,CATSETTTSIQTQYF,TGTGCCACCAGTGAGACGACTACTAGCATCCAGACCCAGTACTTC
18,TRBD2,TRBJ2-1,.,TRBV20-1,CSARDKGLASTGDNEQFF,TGCAGTGCTAGAGATAAGGGACTAGCGAGCACAGGGGACAATGAGCAGTTCTTC
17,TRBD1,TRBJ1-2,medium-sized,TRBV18,CASSPRQGAVANYGYTF,TGTGCCAGCTCGCCCCGACAGGGGGCCGTAGCTAACTATGGCTACACCTTC
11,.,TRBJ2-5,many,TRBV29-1,CSPRVRETQYF,TGCAGCCCCCGGGTTCGGGAGACCCAGTACTTC
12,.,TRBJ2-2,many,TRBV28,CASSFFGGELFF,TGTGCCAGCAGTTTCTTCGGCGGGGAGCTGTTTTTT
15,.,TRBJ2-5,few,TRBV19,CASSKRDFRQETQYF,TGTGCCAGTAGTAAAAGGGACTTTAGACAAGAGACCCAGTACTTC
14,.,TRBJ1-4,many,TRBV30,CAWTYRASNEKLFF,TGTGCCTGGACCTATCGGGCCTCTAATGAAAAACTGTTTTTT
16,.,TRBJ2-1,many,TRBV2,CASSEWGDPTSNEQFF,TGTGCCAGCAGTGAATGGGGGGACCCCACCTCCAATGAGCAGTTCTTC
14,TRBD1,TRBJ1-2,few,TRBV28,CASSSSGTDYGYTF,TGTGCCAGCAGCAGCTCCGGGACAGACTATGGCTACACCTTC
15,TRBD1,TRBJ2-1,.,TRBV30,CAWRETGGDYNEQFF,TGTGCCTGGAGGGAAACAGGGGGCGACTACAATGAGCAGTTCTTC
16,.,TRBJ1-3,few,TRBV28,CASSPGWPSSGNTIYF,TGTGCCAGCAGCCCCGGATGGCCGAGCTCTGGAAACACCATATATTTT
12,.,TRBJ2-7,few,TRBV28,CASSFMSYEQYF,TGTGCCAGCAGTTTTATGTCCTACGAGCAGTACTTC
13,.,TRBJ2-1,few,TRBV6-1,CASSVLPHNEQFF,TGTGCCAGCAGTGTTCTGCCACACAATGAGCAGTTCTTC
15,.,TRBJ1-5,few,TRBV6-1,CASSETGGGNQPQHF,TGTGCCAGCAGTGAAACGGGGGGTGGCAATCAGCCCCAGCATTTT
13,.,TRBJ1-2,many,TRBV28,CASSSRANYGYTF,TGTGCCAGCAGTTCCAGGGCTAACTATGGCTACACCTTC
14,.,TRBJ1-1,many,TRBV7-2,CASSLAGRGTEAFF,TGTGCCAGCAGCTTAGCAGGCAGGGGTACTGAAGCTTTCTTT
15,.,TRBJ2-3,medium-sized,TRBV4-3,CASSQDAPGKDTQYF,TGCGCCAGCAGCCAAGATGCCCCAGGGAAGGATACGCAGTATTTT